These T cell receptor beta chains were read from a single sample in a study of response to subunit inactivated influenza vaccine. MiXCR, applied by TCRdb to the RT-PCR reads, yields one record per CDR3 protein. The sample yields about 480,000 distinct CDR3 sequences, 25% seen once. The input for sequencing was CD4+ T cells sorted from PBMCs, taken roughly 5 days after vaccination. These receptors came from a man between 45 and 60 years old who received an inactivated influenza vaccine. Both conserved end residues are part of each CDR3.

V | CDR3
TRBV15 | CATSREEGTEAFF
TRBV7-9 | CASRSDRGSYNEQFF
TRBV3-1 | CASSQDNRARYGYTF
TRBV11-1 | CASSLSNYEQYF
TRBV27 | CASSHRTTSGNEKLFF
TRBV12-3/TRBV12-4 | CASSFASGNHEQFF
TRBV6-2/TRBV6-3 | CASSYSTTQETQYF
TRBV3-1 | CASSQPFRRQTQYF
TRBV6-1 | CASSGQGRQPQHF
TRBV2 | CASSVNSGATDTQYF
TRBV3-1 | CASSRTGQGVNEQLF
TRBV18 | CASSPGRADNSPLHF
TRBV5-1 | CASRLTGTNYGYTF
TRBV5-1 | CASSLLPGTRLTYNEQFF
TRBV20-1 | CSARDYSGYSYEQYF
TRBV12-3/TRBV12-4 | CASKPDITGNTIYF
TRBV29-1 | CSVTSGSFGTRLFF
TRBV15 | CATSRDRGSYEQYF
TRBV30 | CAWDAGNLHLTDTQYF
TRBV20-1 | CSARDITSGSYEQYF
TRBV29-1 | CSVEGLGTDTQYF
TRBV10-3 | CAISEPLEREQYF
TRBV24-1 | CATRRGYQETQYF
TRBV12-3/TRBV12-4 | CASSGGNSPLHF
TRBV21-1 | CASSKGWRCGGTEAFF
TRBV4-2 | CASSQEWAGANVLTF
TRBV27 | CAVGRAYNEQFF
TRBV12-3/TRBV12-4 | CASKRGANTDTQYF
TRBV12-3/TRBV12-4 | CASSFGGGEQFF
TRBV7-2 | CASSPRGAGTNEKLFF
TRBV6-1 | CASRHRGRVETQYF
TRBV5-6 | CASSLIVAIHEQYF
TRBV29-1 | CSVEGFSDTQYF
TRBV5-1 | CASSWDEGTQYF
TRBV6-1 | CASSRRSLNEKLFF
TRBV5-1 | CASSLNYFSGRVREQFF
TRBV12-3/TRBV12-4 | CASKGQGAHYNEQFF
TRBV5-1 | CASSLGRVAYEQYF
TRBV12-3/TRBV12-4 | CASSFGRQGVYEQYF
TRBV6-1 | CASRARDTAPGELFF
TRBV4-2 | CASSQDVRESQHF
TRBV7-2 | CASSLAVRGVDQPQHF
TRBV20-1 | CSANSLEGFIQYF
TRBV7-2 | CASSLTTVYGYTF
TRBV7-2 | CASSQPTRYNSPLHF